This TCR beta chain appears in the sequencing data of a study of shared clonotypes between healthy human individuals (TCRdb year 2020). Background on the whole study: A few men and two women, aged 18 to 49 years, made up the cohort. Per donor, three plates each were used for CD4 naive and CD4 memory, two for CD8 naive, and one for CD8 memory. The study deeply sequenced blood TCR repertoires of about 5 healthy adults to estimate repertoire size and the extent of clonotype sharing between individuals. Libraries were prepared and TCR repertoires were sequenced by different laboratories using diverse techniques, in order to increase sequencing depth and limit assay-specific biases. Per donor, leukapheresis produced somewhere between about 0.85 and 9.5 billion PBMCs.

Using the deep immunoSEQ assay, TCR CDR3 regions were amplified from genomic DNA by multiplex PCR. Extracted genomic DNA from each cell subset was distributed evenly across all wells of several immunoSEQ 96-well plates, and each plate was treated as a replicate. For sorted subsets, each replicate PCR was loaded with around 220 ng genomic DNA, equivalent to approximately 33,000 T cell genomes. Purified libraries were measured with a Qubit 3.0 fluorometer, size-checked on a Bioanalyzer 2100, and measured again with the KAPA Library Quantification kit. Each immunoSEQ 96-well plate was sequenced on its own single-read 150-cycle Illumina NextSeq 550 flow cell. The study's own analysis went as follows. Because only junctional sequences without quality scores were contained in the immunoSEQ output, filtering matching that applied to full-length reads could not be performed. To assign V/J genes and CDR3, sequences were annotated against IMGT germline references using PyIR, a Python wrapper for IgBLAST v1.9. Any read was removed if the V/J assignment was weak (E-value above 1e-6), the CDR3 was missing, or the read contained stop codons, out-of-frame junctions, or ambiguous translated residues. V3J clonotypes were defined as sequences sharing an identical inferred V gene, J gene, and CDR3 amino acid sequence. Percentage overlap between repertoires was calculated by dividing the number of shared unique clonotypes by the size of the smaller repertoire. Three approaches were used to assess repertoire richness: RTK rarefaction, the Chao1 estimator, and Recon v2.1 estimates of unobserved clonotypes. Generation probabilities for all TCRbeta clonotypes obtained by the gDNA method from a handful of donors were computed using OLGA. Drawn from immuneACCESS, this table holds only the in-frame rearrangements with V and J called that TCRdb kept. Clones are partly lost; checked studies trace under half to an unresolved V gene and leave the rest unexplained. V, J and clone size are those of that table, while D and trimming were read from the DNA. The sample contains a few million clones, 90% to 95% of them found a single time. Jointly, the top ten make up approximately 1.7% of the sample.

Comment on this clone: The antigen it recognizes is unknown. One base away there is no much larger clone; base qualities are not given.

Overall study outcomes, separate from this receptor: Compared with non-shared clonotypes, the clonotypes found in all four sorted-subset donors had higher generation probabilities. The small number of donors limited the genetic and exposure-history diversity represented. Approximately 5% of naive CD4, roughly 3.6% of naive CD8, approximately 2% of memory CD4, and approximately 0.39% of memory CD8 clonotypes were shared across a few donors. Naive subsets generally had larger estimated clonotype richness than memory subsets did. Rarefaction of sorted-subset datasets indicated incomplete sequencing despite the large sequencing depth. Sampling was limited to blood, and TCR repertoires in tissue likely differ from TCR repertoires in blood. Based on pairwise subsampling, the degree of clonotype sharing among donors was expected to be affected by sequencing depth.

For the CD8 naive samples, CD45RO-negative cells were positively selected for CCR7, yielding a CD45RA+CCR7+ population from which TemRA cells were excluded. The donors were healthy, HIV-negative adults who had no recently reported acute infections or vaccinations. Every donor was a Caucasian adult living in Nashville, Tennessee, USA. After blood collection by leukapheresis, PBMCs were isolated using Ficoll-Histopaque density gradient centrifugation and then cryopreserved in the vapor phase of liquid nitrogen. Analytical flow cytometry was used to check the purity and quantity of every magnetically sorted T cell population. From each sorted fraction, genomic DNA was isolated and quantified by UV absorbance on a Nanodrop 2000c. After removal of 4 bases from V and 9 bases from J, the junction retains 2 bases not matched to a gene. The CDR3 sequence holds 12 residues, the cysteine and phenylalanine included. The only DNA kept is the CDR3, 36 bases in frame from the first base. Based on the germline V gene, the CDR1 and CDR2 sequences are SGHRS and YFSETQ.

The sequenced sample was naive CD8+ T cells from PBMCs. The cell subset or site label on this specimen signifies: CD45RA+CCR7+. The source of this sequence is a man younger than 30 in good health. Some clones in this sample may be carry-over from other donors' samples. The V and J segments used are TRBV5-1 and TRBJ2-1; TRBD1 agrees with 9 junctional bases. The CDR3 sequence is CASSQDRGEQFF. The DNA sequence is given as TGCGCCAGCAGCCAGGACAGGGGTGAGCAGTTCTTC.